This T cell receptor beta chain derives from a study of shared clonotypes between healthy human individuals. General observations from the study: Though the depth was large, rarefaction showed that sorted-subset sequencing was incomplete. Compared with memory subsets, naive subsets generally had larger estimated richness.

Points on this clone: Its antigen remains unidentified. The sample holds other DNA sequences that translate to the same CDR3.

Trimming cost V 2 bases and J 1 base, with 6 bases left between them. This CDR3 is 13 amino acids long. Germline CDR1 reads SGDLS; CDR2 reads YYNGEE. Produced via immunoSEQ multiplex PCR; TCRdb's table is partial and in-frame only. The sample records approximately 640,000 clones, roughly 87% being singletons. J is TRBJ1-1 and V is TRBV9; no clear D gene. Material: memory CD8+ T cells from PBMCs. Stated subset: CD45RO+ cells pooled with CCR7-negative TemRA cells. The receptor's source is a man younger than 35 in good health. Some clones in this sample may be carry-over from other donors' samples. For the CDR3, the DNA is TGTGCCAGCAGCGTTTCAGGGAACACTGAAGCTTTCTTT. Translated, it gives CASSVSGNTEAFF.